A selection of T cell receptor beta chains follows, all from one sample in a study of shared clonotypes between healthy human individuals. Generated by immunoSEQ multiplex PCR, the TCRdb table keeps only in-frame clones and is missing some. The sample contains about 1 million clones, 65% to 75% of which appear only once. The sequenced sample was memory CD4+ T cells sorted from blood. These receptor sequences come from a young man in good health. Each CDR3 is given with its conserved first and last residue. The D gene is left open where the match is weak. The listing skips clone size in some rows; elsewhere it reads once, few, many or a size class.

cdr3_aa cdr3_nt cdr3_length j_call d_call v_call clone_size
CASRAGQGRNTIYF TGCGCCAGCAGGGCGGGACAGGGTCGGAACACCATATATTTT 14 TRBJ1-3 TRBD1 TRBV5-1 .
CASSTRATGGVGAKNIQYF TGTGCCAGCAGCACGAGGGCCACAGGGGGTGTGGGAGCCAAAAACATTCAGTACTTC 19 TRBJ2-4 TRBD1 TRBV5-4 .
CASSLYRGSPNYGYTF TGTGCCAGCAGCTTGTACAGGGGGTCTCCTAACTATGGCTACACCTTC 16 TRBJ1-2 TRBD1 TRBV5-6 .
CASSPLLAGGQETQYF TGTGCCAGCTCACCACTCCTAGCGGGGGGCCAAGAGACCCAGTACTTC 16 TRBJ2-5 TRBD2 TRBV18 once
CASSPGQDYGYTF TGTGCCAGCAGCCCTGGACAGGACTATGGCTACACCTTC 13 TRBJ1-2 TRBD1 TRBV11-2 .
CSAQTADEQFF TGCAGTGCTCAAACAGCGGATGAGCAGTTCTTC 11 TRBJ2-1 . TRBV20-1 .
CASSRRNTEAFF TGTGCCAGCAGCAGAAGGAACACTGAAGCTTTCTTT 12 TRBJ1-1 . TRBV5-8 .
CARRRGPHQAQHGYTF TGTGCCAGAAGACGAGGGCCCCATCAGGCACAGCATGGCTACACCTTC 16 TRBJ1-2 . TRBV5-3 .
CATSTGSNYGYTF TGTGCCACCAGCACAGGGTCTAACTATGGCTACACCTTC 13 TRBJ1-2 . TRBV15 .
CASSLKGASYNEQFF TGTGCCAGCAGCTTGAAGGGGGCCTCCTACAATGAGCAGTTCTTC 15 TRBJ2-1 TRBD1 TRBV5-6 .
CASSSEGGSGELFF TGTGCCAGCAGTTCGGAGGGAGGGTCCGGGGAGCTGTTTTTT 14 TRBJ2-2 TRBD2 TRBV6-5 .
CASSLRTSGSYADTQYF TGTGCCAGCAGCCTCAGGACTAGCGGGAGTTACGCAGATACGCAGTATTTT 17 TRBJ2-3 TRBD2 TRBV4-2 .
CASSSGTSSTDTQYF TGCGCCAGCAGTTCTGGGACTTCTAGCACAGATACGCAGTATTTT 15 TRBJ2-3 . TRBV5-1 .
CAWSPRDTQYF TGTGCCTGGAGCCCACGAGATACGCAGTATTTT 11 TRBJ2-3 . TRBV30 .
CASSSPGSLLLDEQYF TGTGCCAGCAGTTCCCCCGGGAGCCTCCTTCTGGACGAGCAGTACTTC 16 TRBJ2-7 . TRBV28 .
CASSPQGLQGGELFF TGCGCCAGCAGCCCACAGGGACTCCAGGGCGGGGAGCTGTTTTTT 15 TRBJ2-2 . TRBV4-3 .
CASSYSNPNQPQHF TGTGCCAGCAGTTACTCGAATCCGAATCAGCCCCAGCATTTT 14 TRBJ1-5 . TRBV6-6 .